This T cell receptor beta chain was sequenced during a study of blood T cell repertoires in COVID-19. Sequencing was performed with immunoSEQ multiplex PCR; in TCRdb, only in-frame clones are kept and a portion is missing. The sample holds around 200,000 clones, about 90% seen once. Germline V gene sequence: CDR1 KGHSH, CDR2 LQKENI. J was trimmed by 0 bases and V by 6 bases; bases with no gene match: 18. This CDR3 is 19 amino acids long. The sample consisted of peripheral blood. This rearrangement joins TRBV18 to TRBJ1-2; TRBD1 agrees at 8 bases. The receptor was isolated from a man aged 40-49 years with active or convalescent COVID-19. The CDR3 DNA reads TGTGCCAGCTCCCTTCAAGGACAGGGCAATCTTGTATCTAACTATGGCTACACCTTC. Protein: CASSLQGQGNLVSNYGYTF.